The present T cell receptor beta chain was sequenced within a study of T cell clonality in common variable immunodeficiency. The CDR3 covers 17 residues. Germline values: CDR1 PRHDT, CDR2 FYEKMQ (reference sequence). V gave up 0 bases and J gave up 1 base; unmatched junction bases: 6. Ten or more counts support this clone. Its antigen is not identified. The read ends 3 residues shy of where the CDR3 ends; the end is completed using the germline J gene. CVID and control samples used equivalent genomic DNA input. TCRdb's copy holds only in-frame clones and misses some; the assay was immunoSEQ multiplex PCR. This repertoire holds 55,000 to 65,000 clones, and none appear only once. Study-wide points: TCRbeta clonality was increased in CVID versus healthy controls. Fewer TCRbeta clones were shared among CVID subjects than controls. Reportedly, TCR beta sequences from common variable immunodeficiency showed fewer deletions and N-nucleotide insertions.

The J gene is TRBJ2-5, the V gene TRBV13; 9 bases are a match to TRBD2. The TCR originated in a person aged 18 to 75 in good health. Specimen: peripheral blood mononuclear cells. The DNA read from the CDR3 is TGTGCCAGCAGCTTAGGAGGTAGCGGGGGTCGCCAAGAGACC. Protein: CASSLGGSGGRQET. The full CDR3 is CASSLGGSGGRQETQYF.